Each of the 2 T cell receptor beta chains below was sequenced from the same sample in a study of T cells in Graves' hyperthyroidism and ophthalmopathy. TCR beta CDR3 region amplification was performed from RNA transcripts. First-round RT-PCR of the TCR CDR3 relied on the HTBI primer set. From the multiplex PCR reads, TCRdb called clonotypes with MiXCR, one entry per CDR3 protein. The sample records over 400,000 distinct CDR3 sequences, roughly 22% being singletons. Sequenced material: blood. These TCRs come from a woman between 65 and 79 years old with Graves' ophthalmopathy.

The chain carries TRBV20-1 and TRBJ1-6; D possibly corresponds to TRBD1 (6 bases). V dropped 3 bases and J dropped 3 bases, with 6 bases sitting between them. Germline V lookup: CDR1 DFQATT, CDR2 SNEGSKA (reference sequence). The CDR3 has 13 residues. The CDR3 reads CSARDSYNSPLHF. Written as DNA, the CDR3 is TGCAGTGCTAGGGACAGCTATAATTCACCCCTCCACTTT.

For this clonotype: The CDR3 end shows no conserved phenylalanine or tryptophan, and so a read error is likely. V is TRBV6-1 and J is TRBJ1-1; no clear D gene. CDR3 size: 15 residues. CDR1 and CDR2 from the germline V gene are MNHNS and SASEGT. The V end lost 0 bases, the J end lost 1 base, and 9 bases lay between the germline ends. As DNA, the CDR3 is TGTGCCAGCAGTGAAGCGCGCCAGGCGAACACTGAAGCTTTCCTT. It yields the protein CASSEARQANTEAFL.